The source of this T cell receptor beta chain is a study of post-analysis software for immune sequencing data. At the level of the study: Recorded disease courses covered relapsing-remitting, secondary progressive and progressive-relapsing multiple sclerosis. Some patients had no subtype annotation.

The library was made from cDNA and included unique molecular identifiers. TCRdb re-called the PCR reads through MiXCR, storing one row per CDR3 protein. The repertoire has a few hundred thousand distinct CDR3 sequences, approximately 34% of them found once; the top ten carry under 7%. The CDR3 contains 13 residues. From germline, CDR1 is LGHDT and CDR2 YNNKEL (reference sequence). This clonotype was observed a handful of times. Its cognate antigen is unknown. Whole-study results and caveats: Diversity measured as normalized Chao1 was significantly lower in multiple sclerosis patients than in controls. Among four to six TRBV segments more frequent in patients than controls were TRBV5-6, TRBV5-1 and TRBV20-1.

Sequencing was carried out using blood. The clonotype was recovered from a girl between 2 and 17 years old with multiple sclerosis. The chain joins TRBV3-1 to TRBJ2-5, with no clear D. The DNA end favors TRBJ2-7, so the J call may be wrong. CDR3 coding DNA: TGTGCCAGCAGCCAAGCCGGGCAGGACGAGCAGTACTTC. Its translation is CASSQAGQDEQYF.